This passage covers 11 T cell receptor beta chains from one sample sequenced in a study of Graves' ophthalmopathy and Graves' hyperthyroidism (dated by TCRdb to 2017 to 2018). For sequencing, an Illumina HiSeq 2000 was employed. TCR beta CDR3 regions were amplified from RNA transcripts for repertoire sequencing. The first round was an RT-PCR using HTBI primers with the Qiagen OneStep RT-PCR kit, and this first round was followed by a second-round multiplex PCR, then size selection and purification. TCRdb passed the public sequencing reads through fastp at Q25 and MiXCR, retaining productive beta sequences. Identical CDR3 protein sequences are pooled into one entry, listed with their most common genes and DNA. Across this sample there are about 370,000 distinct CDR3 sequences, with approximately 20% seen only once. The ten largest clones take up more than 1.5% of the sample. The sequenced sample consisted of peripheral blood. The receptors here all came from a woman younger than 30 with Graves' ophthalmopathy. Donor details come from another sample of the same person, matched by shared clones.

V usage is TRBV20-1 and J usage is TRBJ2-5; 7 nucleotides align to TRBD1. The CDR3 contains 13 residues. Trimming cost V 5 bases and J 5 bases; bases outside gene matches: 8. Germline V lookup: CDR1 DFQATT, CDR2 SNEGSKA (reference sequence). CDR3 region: CSAPKQGRETQYF. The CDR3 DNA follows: TGCAGTGCTCCCAAACAGGGGCGGGAGACCCAGTACTTC.

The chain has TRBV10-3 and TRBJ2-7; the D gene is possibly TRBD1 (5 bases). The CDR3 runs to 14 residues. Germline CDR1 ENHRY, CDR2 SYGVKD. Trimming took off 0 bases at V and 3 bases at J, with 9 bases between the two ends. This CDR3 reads CAISESGASYEQYF. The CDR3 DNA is TGTGCCATCAGTGAGTCTGGGGCAAGCTACGAGCAGTACTTC.

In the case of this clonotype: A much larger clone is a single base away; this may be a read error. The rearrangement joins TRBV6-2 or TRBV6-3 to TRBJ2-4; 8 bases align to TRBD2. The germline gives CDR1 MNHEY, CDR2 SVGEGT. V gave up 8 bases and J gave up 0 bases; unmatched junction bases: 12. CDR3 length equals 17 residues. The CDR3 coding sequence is TGTGCCAGCGGTTCAGCGGGGGATATCAGAGCCAAAAACATTCAGTACTTC. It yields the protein CASGSAGDIRAKNIQYF.

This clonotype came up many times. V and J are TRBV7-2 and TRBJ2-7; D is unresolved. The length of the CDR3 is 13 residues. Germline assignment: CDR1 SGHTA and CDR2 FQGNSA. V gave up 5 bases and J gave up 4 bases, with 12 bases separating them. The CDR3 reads CASSRGLGYEQYF. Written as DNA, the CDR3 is TGTGCCAGCAGCCGTGGTCTCGGATACGAGCAGTACTTC.

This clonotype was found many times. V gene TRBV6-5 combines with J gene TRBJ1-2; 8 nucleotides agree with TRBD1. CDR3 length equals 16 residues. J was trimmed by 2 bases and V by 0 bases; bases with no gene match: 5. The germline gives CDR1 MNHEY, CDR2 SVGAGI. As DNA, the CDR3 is TGTGCCAGCAGTTACTCGTTCCGACAGGGGAACTATGGCTACACCTTC. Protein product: CASSYSFRQGNYGYTF.

The CDR3 loop is CASTMTGGNTEAFF. The CDR3 nucleotides are TGTGCCAGCACCATGACAGGGGGTAACACTGAAGCTTTCTTT. The chain uses TRBV28 and TRBJ1-1; TRBD1 matches at 9 bases. The CDR3 totals 14 residues. With V trimmed by 7 bases and J by 2 bases, 5 bases remained unmatched. Per the germline V gene, CDR1 is MDHEN and CDR2 is SYDVKM.

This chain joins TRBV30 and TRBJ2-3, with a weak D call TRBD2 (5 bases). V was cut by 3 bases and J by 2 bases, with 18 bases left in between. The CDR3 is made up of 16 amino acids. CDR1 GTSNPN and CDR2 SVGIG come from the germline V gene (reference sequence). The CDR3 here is CAWRTSRRRNTDTQYF. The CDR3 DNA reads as TGTGCCTGGAGGACAAGTCGGAGGAGGAACACAGATACGCAGTATTTT.

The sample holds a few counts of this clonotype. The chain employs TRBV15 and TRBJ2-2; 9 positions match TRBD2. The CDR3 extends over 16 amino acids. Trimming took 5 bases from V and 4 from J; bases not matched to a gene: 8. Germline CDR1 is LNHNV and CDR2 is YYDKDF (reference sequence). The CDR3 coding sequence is TGTGCCACCAGCCCAAGACTAGCGGAGATCACCGGGGAGCTGTTTTTT. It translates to CATSPRLAEITGELFF.

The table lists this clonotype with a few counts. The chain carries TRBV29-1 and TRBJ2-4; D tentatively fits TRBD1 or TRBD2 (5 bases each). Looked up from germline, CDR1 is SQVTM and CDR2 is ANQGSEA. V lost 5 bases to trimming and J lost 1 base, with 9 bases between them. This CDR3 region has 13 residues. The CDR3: CSVLEGAKNIQYF. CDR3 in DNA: TGCAGCGTTCTCGAGGGGGCCAAAAACATTCAGTACTTC. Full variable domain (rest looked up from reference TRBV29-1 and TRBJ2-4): SAVISQKPSRDICQRGTSLTIQCQVDSQVTMMFWYRQQPGQSLTLIATANQGSEATYESGFVIDKFPISRPNLTFSTLTVSNMSPEDSSIYLCSVLEGAKNIQYFGAGTRLSVL.

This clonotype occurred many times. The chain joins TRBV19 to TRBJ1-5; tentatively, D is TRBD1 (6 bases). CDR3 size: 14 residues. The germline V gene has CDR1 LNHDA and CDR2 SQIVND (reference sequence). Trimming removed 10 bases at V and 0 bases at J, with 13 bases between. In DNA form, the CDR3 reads TGTGCCACCCGGCAGGGGTATAGCAATCAGCCCCAGCATTTT. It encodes CATRQGYSNQPQHF.

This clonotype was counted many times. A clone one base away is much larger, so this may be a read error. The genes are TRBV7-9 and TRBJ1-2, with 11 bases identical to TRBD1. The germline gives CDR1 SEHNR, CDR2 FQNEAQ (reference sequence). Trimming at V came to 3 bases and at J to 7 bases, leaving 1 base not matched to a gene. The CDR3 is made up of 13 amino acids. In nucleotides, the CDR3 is TGTGCCAGCAGCTTGGGACAGGGGGGTGGCTACACCTTC. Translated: CASSLGQGGGYTF.